A single sample gave rise to the 29 T cell receptor beta chains below, sequenced in a study of T cell responses to AZD1222 COVID-19 vaccine (dated by TCRdb to the early 2020s). To prepare the library, the immunoSEQ multiplex PCR assay was applied. TCRdb holds this immuneACCESS table with in-frame rearrangements only. Some clones are missing; in checked studies, unresolved V genes explain under half, and the rest has no known cause. This sample holds about 130,000 clones; roughly 90% were observed only once. The ten largest clones capture approximately 1.5% of the sample. Interpreted using the paper, the time point label stands for: baseline before first vaccination. The specimen was peripheral blood, collected on day 0 of AZD1222 vaccination. The receptors were gathered from an adult in good health.

The V call is TRBV27, the J call TRBJ1-1; D remains unclear. The CDR3 sequence is 16 residues long. Germline CDR1 MNHEY, CDR2 SMNVEV (reference sequence). V was pared by 7 bases and J by 3 bases, with 21 bases between. DNA of the CDR3: TGTGCCAGCATCCCAACAATTCGGGGTCGGGACACTGAAGCTTTCTTT. The encoded protein is CASIPTIRGRDTEAFF.

The J gene is TRBJ2-7, the V gene TRBV20-1, with D unclear. The ends were cut back, 0 bases at V and 4 bases at J, with 4 bases in the middle. This CDR3 has 11 amino acids. Germline CDR1 and CDR2: DFQATT and SNEGSKA (reference sequence). The CDR3 bases are TGCAGTGCTAGAGATAGTTACGAGCAGTACTTC. Residues: CSARDSYEQYF.

The rearrangement links TRBV10-3 to TRBJ1-2; possible D gene TRBD1, 6 bases. CDR1 and CDR2 from the germline V gene are ENHRY and SYGVKD. This CDR3 region has 14 residues. V dropped 4 bases and J dropped 4 bases, with 13 bases sitting between them. The CDR3: CAISAEGGIYGYTF. CDR3 nucleotides: TGTGCCATCAGTGCAGAGGGGGGCATCTATGGCTACACCTTC.

The chain joins TRBV3-1 (or the pseudogene TRBV3-2) to TRBJ2-7; D gene uncertain. Germline assignment: CDR1 LGHDT and CDR2 YNNKEL (reference sequence). This CDR3 has 14 amino acids. Between the trimmed V and J ends, which lost 2 bases and 2 bases, there was a span of 10 bases. The CDR3 protein is CASSQRTQTYEQYF. The DNA of the CDR3 is TGTGCCAGCAGCCAACGGACCCAAACCTACGAGCAGTACTTC.

The chain has TRBV5-5 and TRBJ1-3; no definite D call. CDR1 is SGHKS, CDR2 YYEKEE, per germline (reference sequence). CDR3 length: 15 residues. V was pared by 6 bases and J by 0 bases, with 13 bases between. The CDR3 DNA follows: TGTGCCAGCAACCAAGAAGCCCACTCTGGAAACACCATATATTTT. Protein sequence: CASNQEAHSGNTIYF.

The chain joins TRBV11-1 to TRBJ1-1, with no clear D. This CDR3 comprises 11 residues. V lost 4 bases and J 6 bases, leaving 6 bases between the germline ends. CDR1 SGHAT and CDR2 FQDESV come from the germline V gene (reference sequence). In DNA form, the CDR3 reads TGTGCCAGCAGCTCTTATTCTGAAGCTTTCTTT. It is translated as CASSSYSEAFF.

This chain connects TRBV30 to TRBJ2-3; 8 bases fit TRBD2. Germline V gives CDR1 GTSNPN, CDR2 SVGIG (reference sequence). The CDR3 length is 15 residues. V shed 4 bases, J shed 4 bases, and the junction held 10 bases outside the gene matches. The CDR3 DNA follows: TGTGCCTGGACACTTGAGCGGGGGATCGCAGATACGCAGTATTTT. It is translated as CAWTLERGIADTQYF.

The chain carries TRBV30 and TRBJ1-6; tentative D call: TRBD1 (5 bases). This CDR3 is built from 13 residues. Trimming left V 3 bases short and J 8 bases short, with 11 bases between. The germline gives CDR1 GTSNPN, CDR2 SVGIG (reference sequence). The CDR3 DNA sequence: TGTGCCTGGAGAGGGGCACGGGATTCACCCCTCCACTTT. This sequence encodes CAWRGARDSPLHF.

To note about this clone: Other DNA sequences in this specimen translate into the identical CDR3. CDR3 protein: CASSLRAYGYTF. Written as DNA, the CDR3 is TGTGCCAGCAGTTTAAGAGCCTATGGCTACACCTTC. The chain has TRBV28 and TRBJ1-2; D is unresolved. This CDR3 has 12 residues. The V end was cut by 2 bases, the J end by 4 bases, with 5 bases between. Germline V gene lookup returns CDR1 MDHEN and CDR2 SYDVKM.

This chain connects TRBV6-5 to TRBJ1-1; 11 bases are shared with TRBD1. In germline, CDR1 is MNHEY, CDR2 SVGAGI. V lost 2 bases to trimming and J lost 1 base; unmatched junction nucleotides: 0. CDR3 length equals 15 residues. CDR3 nucleotide sequence: TGTGCCAGCAGTTACGGGACAGGGGGGAACACTGAAGCTTTCTTT. The encoded protein is CASSYGTGGNTEAFF.

This chain links TRBV12-3 or TRBV12-4 with TRBJ1-3; D gene uncertain. The CDR3 is 13 residues long. Trimming took off 3 bases at V and 4 bases at J, with 7 bases between the two ends. In nucleotides, the CDR3 is TGTGCCAGCAGTTTTGGGGTAGGAAACACCATATATTTT. It codes for CASSFGVGNTIYF.

The V call is TRBV5-5, the J call TRBJ2-3, with D unresolved. The CDR3 covers 13 residues. CDR1 is SGHKS, CDR2 YYEKEE, per germline (reference sequence). V was clipped by 0 bases and J by 3 bases, with 5 bases between them. The CDR3 spells CASSLASTDTQYF. CDR3 DNA: TGTGCCAGCAGCTTGGCGAGTACAGATACGCAGTATTTT.

This clone appeared a single time. The gene calls are TRBV18 and TRBJ1-5; D uncertain. Germline CDR1 and CDR2: KGHSH and LQKENI. CDR3 length: 14 residues. The V end lost 3 bases, the J end lost 1 base, and 7 bases lay between the germline ends. The CDR3 region has the DNA TGTGCCAGCTCACCTACAGAAAGCAATCAGCCCCAGCATTTT. Translated: CASSPTESNQPQHF.

There are a few counts of this clone. The chain uses TRBV7-2 and TRBJ2-3, with D possibly being TRBD2 (6 bases). The germline V and J ends were trimmed by 1 base and 3 bases, with 14 bases remaining between them. CDR1 and CDR2 from the germline V gene are SGHTA and FQGNSA. The CDR3 is made up of 16 amino acids. The CDR3, as DNA: TGTGCCAGCAGCTTAGTTGCGGGGTTTAAGACAGATACGCAGTATTTT. The encoded protein is CASSLVAGFKTDTQYF.

The rearrangement uses TRBV5-6 and TRBJ1-1; TRBD1 aligns across 7 bases. CDR3 length: 15 amino acids. The V segment lost 3 bases and the J segment 3 bases; nucleotides outside the gene matches: 8. Germline V gives CDR1 SGHDT, CDR2 YYEEEE. The CDR3 DNA sequence: TGTGCCAGCAGCTGGGGGACAGAACCCTACACTGAAGCTTTCTTT. Protein sequence: CASSWGTEPYTEAFF.

This clone was recorded at least ten times. The CDR3 sequence is CASSIVGSGNTIYF. The CDR3 region has the DNA TGTGCCAGTAGTATTGTAGGCTCTGGAAACACCATATATTTT. The chain employs TRBV19 and TRBJ1-3; D is undetermined. Trimming took 3 bases from V and 0 from J, leaving 6 bases between them. Germline V CDR1 and CDR2: LNHDA, SQIVND (reference sequence). CDR3 size: 14 residues.

The chain uses TRBV30 and TRBJ1-1, with TRBD1 identical over 7 bases. V lost 3 bases and J lost 6; bases outside the gene matches: 13. This CDR3 region has 15 residues. Germline CDR1 and CDR2: GTSNPN and SVGIG (reference sequence). For the CDR3, the DNA is TGTGCCTGGAGGAATCAGGGGGAAGGGTTGGCTGAAGCTTTCTTT. Protein: CAWRNQGEGLAEAFF.

The chain links TRBV29-1 to TRBJ2-1, with D tentatively TRBD2 (6 bases). This CDR3 has 12 residues. Germline values: CDR1 SQVTM, CDR2 ANQGSEA. With 7 bases removed from V and 4 bases from J, the gap between germline ends came to 11 bases. CDR3 sequence reads: CSGGEIYNEQFF. CDR3 sequence (DNA): TGCAGCGGGGGGGAGATTTACAATGAGCAGTTCTTC.

This chain connects TRBV9 to TRBJ1-5, with D uncertain. V gave up 0 bases and J gave up 7 bases, with 8 bases separating them. The germline gives CDR1 SGDLS, CDR2 YYNGEE. This CDR3 is built from 13 residues. The CDR3 DNA reads as TGTGCCAGCAGCGTAGGAGGGATCCAGCCCCAGCATTTT. Translation: CASSVGGIQPQHF.

The V gene is TRBV7-2, the J gene TRBJ1-1; D is unresolved. The CDR3 spans 13 residues. V lost 5 bases to trimming and J lost 5 bases, with 12 bases between them. Germline V CDR1 and CDR2: SGHTA, FQGNSA. CDR3 sequence (DNA): TGTGCCAGCAGCCCCGATTGGGGAACTGAAGCTTTCTTT. This translates into CASSPDWGTEAFF.

In DNA form, the CDR3 reads TGTGCCACCAGTGATTCGTCCCGGACAGGACAGTACTTC. Translating it yields CATSDSSRTGQYF. The chain uses TRBV24-1 and TRBJ2-7, with 7 bases matching TRBD1. Trimming cost V 2 bases and J 10 bases; bases outside gene matches: 7. CDR1 is KGHDR, CDR2 SFDVKD, per germline. This CDR3 comprises 13 residues.

CDR3: CASSSVSINQPQHF. The CDR3 coding sequence is TGTGCCAGCAGCTCCGTCTCTATCAATCAGCCCCAGCATTTT. This rearrangement joins TRBV7-2 to TRBJ1-5, with D unclear. V lost 4 bases and J lost 3, with 10 bases in between. This CDR3 is built from 14 residues. Per germline, CDR1 SGHTA and CDR2 FQGNSA.

The V and J genes are TRBV23-1 and TRBJ2-1; maybe TRBD1 (8 bases). TRBV23-1 is placed among ORFs of uncertain function. There are 18 residues in the CDR3. Trimming left V 0 bases short and J 8 bases short, with 23 bases between. CDR3 amino acids: CASSQSDPDREGGDEQFF. The CDR3 bases are TGCGCCAGCAGTCAATCGGACCCGGACAGGGAGGGAGGCGATGAGCAGTTCTTC.

The gene calls are TRBV4-1 and TRBJ1-5; no firm D call. This CDR3 spans 16 amino acids. From germline, CDR1 is MGHRA and CDR2 YSYEKL. V shed 0 bases and J shed 0 bases, with 9 bases lying between them. CDR3 region: CASSQDIPYSNQPQHF. CDR3 nucleotides: TGCGCCAGCAGCCAAGACATTCCCTATAGCAATCAGCCCCAGCATTTT.

The genes are TRBV24-1 and TRBJ2-2; 16 nucleotides line up with TRBD2. V lost 3 bases and J lost 0; bases outside the gene matches: 3. CDR1 is KGHDR, CDR2 SFDVKD, per germline. CDR3 length: 19 residues. The CDR3 loop is CATSDAGLAGGSNTGELFF. In DNA form, the CDR3 reads TGTGCCACCAGTGATGCGGGACTAGCGGGGGGGTCGAACACCGGGGAGCTGTTTTTT.

The J gene is TRBJ2-7, the V gene TRBV11-2; the match to TRBD1 covers 11 bases. This CDR3 contains 14 residues. CDR1 SGHAT and CDR2 FQNNGV come from the germline V gene. The ends lost 4 bases at V and 7 bases at J; junction bases unmatched: 6. The CDR3 loop reads CASSSRTGGMEQYF. For the CDR3, the DNA is TGTGCCAGCAGCTCTAGGACAGGGGGCATGGAGCAGTACTTC.

The rearrangement joins TRBV5-4 to TRBJ2-7, with TRBD2 as a possible D gene (6 bases). Trimming took 2 bases from V and 4 from J, leaving 7 bases between them. Looked up from germline, CDR1 is SGHNT and CDR2 is YYREEE (reference sequence). The CDR3 is made up of 12 amino acids. CDR3 amino acids: CASSFGLYEQYF. The CDR3 DNA is TGTGCCAGCAGCTTCGGACTATACGAGCAGTACTTC.

CDR3 region: CASRNTGVQPQHF. CDR3 DNA: TGTGCCAGCAGAAATACAGGGGTTCAGCCCCAGCATTTT. V is TRBV2 and J is TRBJ1-5; 7 positions match TRBD1. The V segment lost 6 bases and the J segment 6 bases; nucleotides outside the gene matches: 5. Germline V gene data show CDR1 as SNHLY and CDR2 as FYNNEI. The CDR3 extends over 13 amino acids.

This clone was picked up a small number of times. The rearrangement uses TRBV6-1 and TRBJ1-2, with 7 bases lining up with TRBD1. The germline gives CDR1 MNHNS, CDR2 SASEGT. V lost 1 base, J lost 4 bases, and 12 bases stayed unmatched. The CDR3 has 17 amino acids. CDR3 protein: CASSEGGRGASVYGYTF. CDR3 nucleotides: TGTGCCAGCAGTGAAGGAGGCAGGGGGGCTTCTGTCTATGGCTACACCTTC.